This T cell receptor (beta chain) was recorded in a study of type 1 and type 2 diabetes patients. Amplification started from genomic DNA. Amplification of the beta chain CDR3 used 30 forward and 13 reverse multiplex primers. TCRdb passed the multiplex PCR reads through MiXCR, listing each CDR3 protein once. The top ten clones hold 12% to 15% of a sample with 270,000 or so distinct CDR3 sequences, roughly 48% of them seen once. Worth noting for this clonotype: The target antigen is unknown.

Points from the study as a whole: Type 2 diabetes and control samples shared highly correlated V and J usage, averaging around 0.97.

The V segment lost 2 bases and the J segment 4 bases; nucleotides outside the gene matches: 2. This CDR3 has 15 amino acids. Germline V gives CDR1 MNHNS, CDR2 SASEGT. This clonotype originated in a man aged 18-30 years with type 2 diabetes. The chain carries TRBV6-1 and TRBJ2-5; 12 bases fit TRBD2. The sample comprised peripheral blood mononuclear cells (PBMCs). The CDR3 reads CASSELAGGPETQYF. DNA for the CDR3: TGTGCCAGCAGTGAACTAGCGGGGGGGCCAGAGACCCAGTACTTC.